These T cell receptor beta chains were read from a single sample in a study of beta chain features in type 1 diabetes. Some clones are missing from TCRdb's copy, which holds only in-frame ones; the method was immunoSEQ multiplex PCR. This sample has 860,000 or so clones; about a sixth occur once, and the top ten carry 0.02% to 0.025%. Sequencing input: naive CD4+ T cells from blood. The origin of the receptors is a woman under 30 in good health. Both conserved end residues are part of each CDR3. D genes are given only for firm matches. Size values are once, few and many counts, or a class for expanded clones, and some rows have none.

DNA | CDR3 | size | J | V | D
TGTGCCAGCAGCGAGCAAGAGACCCAGTACTTC | CASSEQETQYF | few | TRBJ2-5 | TRBV7-2 | -
TGTGCCAGCAGTGCCGATGTGGCCTATGGCTACACCTTC | CASSADVAYGYTF | - | TRBJ1-2 | TRBV2 | -
TGTGCCAGTAGATACCTAGCTACCCATGAGCAGTTCTTC | CASRYLATHEQFF | few | TRBJ2-1 | TRBV19 | -
TGTGCCATCAGTGGAGGGGACAATTATGGCTACACCTTC | CAISGGDNYGYTF | - | TRBJ1-2 | TRBV10-3 | -
TGTGCCAGCAGCCAACAGGGCGTCTATGGCTACACCTTC | CASSQQGVYGYTF | - | TRBJ1-2 | TRBV28 | -
TGTGCCAGCAGTGAGAGCGGGCACGAGCAGTACTTC | CASSESGHEQYF | few | TRBJ2-7 | TRBV2 | -
TGTGCCAGTACCCACAGGGGCGGTTACGAGCAGTACTTC | CASTHRGGYEQYF | - | TRBJ2-7 | TRBV19 | TRBD1
TGTGCCATTACTAGCGGGAGTTCTGTAGATACGCAGTATTTT | CAITSGSSVDTQYF | many | TRBJ2-3 | TRBV10-3 | TRBD2
TGTGCCAGTAGTATCCGGGACACCAATCACAATGAGCAGTTCTTC | CASSIRDTNHNEQFF | few | TRBJ2-1 | TRBV19 | -
TGTGCCAGCAGTCACGGTACGGGACACCGGCGGGAAAAACTGTTTTTT | CASSHGTGHRREKLFF | many | TRBJ1-4 | TRBV2 | -
TGTGCCAGCAGCTCTGTAAGGGAAACTAATGAAAAACTGTTTTTT | CASSSVRETNEKLFF | few | TRBJ1-4 | TRBV4-2 | -
TGTGCCAGCAGCTTAGCGGGAGTGGCCTACAATGAGCAGTTCTTC | CASSLAGVAYNEQFF | few | TRBJ2-1 | TRBV7-2 | -
TGTGCCAGCAGCCAATACCGGGACAGGGCGAGCGAGCAGTACTTC | CASSQYRDRASEQYF | - | TRBJ2-7 | TRBV14 | TRBD1